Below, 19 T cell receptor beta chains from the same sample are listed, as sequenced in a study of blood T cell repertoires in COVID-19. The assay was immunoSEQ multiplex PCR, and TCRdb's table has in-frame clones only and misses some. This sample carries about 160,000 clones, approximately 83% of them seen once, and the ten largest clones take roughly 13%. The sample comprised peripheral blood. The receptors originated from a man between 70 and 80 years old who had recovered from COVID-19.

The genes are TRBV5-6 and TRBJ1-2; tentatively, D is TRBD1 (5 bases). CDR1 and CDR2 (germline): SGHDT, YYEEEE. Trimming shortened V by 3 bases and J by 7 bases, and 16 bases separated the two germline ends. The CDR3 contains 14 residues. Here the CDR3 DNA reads TGTGCCAGCAGCTGGGGCAGGGAGGCGTCTGGCTACACCTTC. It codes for CASSWGREASGYTF.

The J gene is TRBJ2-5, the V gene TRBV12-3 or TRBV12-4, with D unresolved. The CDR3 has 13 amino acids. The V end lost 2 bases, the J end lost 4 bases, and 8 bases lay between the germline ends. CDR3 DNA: TGTGCCAGCAGTTTAAGTTTGAGAGAGACCCAGTACTTC. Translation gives CASSLSLRETQYF.

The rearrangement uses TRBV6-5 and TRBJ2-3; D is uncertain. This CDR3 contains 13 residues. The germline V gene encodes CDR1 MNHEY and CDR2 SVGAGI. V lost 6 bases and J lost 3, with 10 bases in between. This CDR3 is CASSPPGTDTQYF. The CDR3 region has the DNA TGTGCCAGCAGCCCCCCCGGGACAGATACGCAGTATTTT.

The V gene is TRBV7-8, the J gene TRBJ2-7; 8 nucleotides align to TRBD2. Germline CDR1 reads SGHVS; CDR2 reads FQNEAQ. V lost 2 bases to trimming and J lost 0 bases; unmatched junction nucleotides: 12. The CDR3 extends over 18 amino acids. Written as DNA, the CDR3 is TGTGCCAGCAGCTTACTTGGCAATATTGGGACTAGCTCCTACGAGCAGTACTTC. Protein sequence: CASSLLGNIGTSSYEQYF.

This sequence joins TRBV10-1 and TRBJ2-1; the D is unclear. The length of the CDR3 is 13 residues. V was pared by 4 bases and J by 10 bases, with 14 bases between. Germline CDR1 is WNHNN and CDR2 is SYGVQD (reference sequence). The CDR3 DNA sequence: TGCGCCAGCAGTGTGGCCGAAACCTCAGAGCAGTTCTTC. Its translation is CASSVAETSEQFF.

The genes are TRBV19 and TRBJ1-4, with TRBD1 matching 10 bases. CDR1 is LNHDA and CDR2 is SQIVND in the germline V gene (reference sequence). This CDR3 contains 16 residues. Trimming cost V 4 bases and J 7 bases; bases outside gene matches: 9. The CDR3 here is CASSTLPGQGLEKLFF. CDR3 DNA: TGTGCCAGTAGTACCCTACCGGGACAGGGGCTTGAAAAACTGTTTTTT.

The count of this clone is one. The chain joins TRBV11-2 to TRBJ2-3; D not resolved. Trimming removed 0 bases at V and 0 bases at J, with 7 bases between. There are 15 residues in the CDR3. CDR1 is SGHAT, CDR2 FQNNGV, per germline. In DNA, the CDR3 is TGTGCCAGCAGCTTAGATCGCAGTAGCACAGATACGCAGTATTTT. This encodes CASSLDRSSTDTQYF.

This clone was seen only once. The CDR3 sequence is CASSQGAVGEKLFF. DNA of the CDR3: TGCGCCAGCAGCCAGGGGGCAGTAGGAGAAAAACTGTTTTTT. V usage is TRBV5-1 and J usage is TRBJ1-4, with TRBD1 identical over 8 bases. After removal of 4 bases from V and 8 bases from J, the junction contained 7 bases not matched to a gene. This CDR3 comprises 14 residues. Germline CDR1 and CDR2: SGHRS and YFSETQ.

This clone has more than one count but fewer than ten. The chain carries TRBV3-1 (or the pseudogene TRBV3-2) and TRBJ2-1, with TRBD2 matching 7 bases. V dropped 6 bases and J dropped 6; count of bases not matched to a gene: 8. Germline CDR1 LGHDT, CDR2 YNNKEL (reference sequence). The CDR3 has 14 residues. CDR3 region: CASRSSSGSNEQFF. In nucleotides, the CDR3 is TGTGCCAGCAGGTCGAGTAGCGGGTCCAATGAGCAGTTCTTC.

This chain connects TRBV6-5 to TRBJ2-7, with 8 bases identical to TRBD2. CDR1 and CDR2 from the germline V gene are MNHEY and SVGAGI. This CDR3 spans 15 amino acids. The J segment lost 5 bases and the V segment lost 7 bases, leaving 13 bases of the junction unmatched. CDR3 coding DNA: TGTGCCAGCAACCGGGACGGGAGGGCCGTTGACGAGCAGTACTTC. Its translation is CASNRDGRAVDEQYF.

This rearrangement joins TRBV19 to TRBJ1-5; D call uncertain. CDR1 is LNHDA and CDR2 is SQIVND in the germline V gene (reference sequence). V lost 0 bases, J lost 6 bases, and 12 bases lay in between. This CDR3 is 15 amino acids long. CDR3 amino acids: CASSIDWREGQPQHF. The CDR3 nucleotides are TGTGCCAGTAGTATAGATTGGAGGGAAGGTCAGCCCCAGCATTTT. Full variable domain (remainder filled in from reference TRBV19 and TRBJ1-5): DGGITQSPKYLFRKEGQNVTLSCEQNLNHDAMYWYRQDPGQGLRLIYYSQIVNDFQKGDIAEGYSVSREKKESFPLTVTSAQKNPTAFYLCASSIDWREGQPQHFGDGTRLSIL.

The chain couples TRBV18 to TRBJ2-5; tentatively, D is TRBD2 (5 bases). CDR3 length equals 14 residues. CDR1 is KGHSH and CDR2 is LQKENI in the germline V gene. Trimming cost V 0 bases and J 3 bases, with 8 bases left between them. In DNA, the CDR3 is TGTGCCAGCTCACCACCGAGCGGCAAAGAGACCCAGTACTTC. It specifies CASSPPSGKETQYF.

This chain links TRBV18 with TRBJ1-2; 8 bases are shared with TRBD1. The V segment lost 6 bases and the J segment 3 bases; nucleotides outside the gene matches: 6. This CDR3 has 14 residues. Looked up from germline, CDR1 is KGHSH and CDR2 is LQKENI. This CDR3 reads CASSKTGVDYGYTF. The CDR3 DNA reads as TGTGCCAGCTCCAAGACAGGGGTTGACTATGGCTACACCTTC.

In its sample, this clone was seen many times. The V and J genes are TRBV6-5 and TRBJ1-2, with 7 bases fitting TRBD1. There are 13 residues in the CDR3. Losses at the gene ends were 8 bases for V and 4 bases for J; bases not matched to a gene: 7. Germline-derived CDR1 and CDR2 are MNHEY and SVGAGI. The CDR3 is CASGPGDSYGYTF. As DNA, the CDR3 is TGTGCCAGCGGACCCGGGGACAGCTATGGCTACACCTTC.

In nucleotides, the CDR3 is TGTGCCAGCAGTAAAGGAACTATAAGCGGGGAGCTGTTTTTT. Its protein is CASSKGTISGELFF. V is TRBV2 and J is TRBJ2-2; D not resolved. The CDR3 is 14 residues long. CDR1 and CDR2 (germline): SNHLY, FYNNEI. Trimming took 5 bases from V and 7 from J, leaving 14 bases between them.

The CDR3 region has the DNA TGCGCCAGCTCCACAATCCGGACTAGCGGGAGGACAGATACGCAGTATTTT. Translated, it gives CASSTIRTSGRTDTQYF. The chain links TRBV5-1 to TRBJ2-3, with TRBD2 identical over 14 bases. The CDR3 spans 17 residues. V dropped 7 bases and J dropped 3; count of bases not matched to a gene: 10. CDR1 and CDR2 from the germline V gene are SGHRS and YFSETQ.

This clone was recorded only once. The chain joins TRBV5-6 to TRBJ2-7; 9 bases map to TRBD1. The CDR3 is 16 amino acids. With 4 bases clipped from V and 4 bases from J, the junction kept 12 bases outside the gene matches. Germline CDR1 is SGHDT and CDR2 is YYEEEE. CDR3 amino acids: CASSPNGTGKSYEQYF. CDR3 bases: TGTGCCAGCAGCCCGAACGGGACAGGGAAATCGTACGAGCAGTACTTC. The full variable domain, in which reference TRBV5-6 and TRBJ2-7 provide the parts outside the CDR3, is DAGVTQSPTHLIKTRGQQVTLRCSPKSGHDTVSWYQQALGQGPQFIFQYYEEEERQRGNFPDRFSGHQFPNYSSELNVNALLLGDSALYLCASSPNGTGKSYEQYFGPGTRLTVT.

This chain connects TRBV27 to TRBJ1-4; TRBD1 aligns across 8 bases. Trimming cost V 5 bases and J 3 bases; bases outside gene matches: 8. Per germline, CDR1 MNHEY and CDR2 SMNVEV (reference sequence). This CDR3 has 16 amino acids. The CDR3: CASSPGTGRANEKLFF. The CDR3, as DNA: TGTGCCAGCAGTCCAGGGACAGGTCGGGCTAATGAAAAACTGTTTTTT.

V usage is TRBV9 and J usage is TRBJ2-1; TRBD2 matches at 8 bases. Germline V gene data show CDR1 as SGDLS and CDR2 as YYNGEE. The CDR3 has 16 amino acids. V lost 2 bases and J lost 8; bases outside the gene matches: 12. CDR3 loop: CASSVYGAGVRDEQFF. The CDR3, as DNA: TGTGCCAGCAGCGTCTACGGAGCGGGAGTAAGGGATGAGCAGTTCTTC.